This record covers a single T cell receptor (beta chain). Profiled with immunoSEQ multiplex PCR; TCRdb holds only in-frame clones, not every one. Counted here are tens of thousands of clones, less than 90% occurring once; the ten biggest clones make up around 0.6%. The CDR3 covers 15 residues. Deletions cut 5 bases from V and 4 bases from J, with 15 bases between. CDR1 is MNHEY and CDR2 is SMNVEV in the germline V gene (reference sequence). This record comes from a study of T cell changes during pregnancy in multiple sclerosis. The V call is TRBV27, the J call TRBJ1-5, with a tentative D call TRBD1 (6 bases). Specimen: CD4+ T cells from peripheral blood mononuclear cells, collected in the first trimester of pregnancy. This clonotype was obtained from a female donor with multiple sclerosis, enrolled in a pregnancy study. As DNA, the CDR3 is TGTGCCAGCAGTCAACAACAGGGACCTAATCAGCCCCAGCATTTT. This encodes CASSQQQGPNQPQHF.